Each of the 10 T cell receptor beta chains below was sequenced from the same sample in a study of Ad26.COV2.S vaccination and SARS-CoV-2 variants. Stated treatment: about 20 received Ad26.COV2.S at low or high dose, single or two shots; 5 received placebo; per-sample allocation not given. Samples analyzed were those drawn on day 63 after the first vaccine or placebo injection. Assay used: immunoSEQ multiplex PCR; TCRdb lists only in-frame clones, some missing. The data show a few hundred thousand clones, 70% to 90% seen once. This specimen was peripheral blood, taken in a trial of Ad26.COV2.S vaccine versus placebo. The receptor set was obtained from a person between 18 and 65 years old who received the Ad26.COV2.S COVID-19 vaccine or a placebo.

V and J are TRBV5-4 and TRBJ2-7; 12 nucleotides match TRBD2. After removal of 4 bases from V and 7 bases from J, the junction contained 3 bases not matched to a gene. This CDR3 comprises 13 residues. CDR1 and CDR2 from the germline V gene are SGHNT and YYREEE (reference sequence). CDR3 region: CASSPGLAGEQYV. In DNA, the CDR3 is TGTGCCAGCAGCCCCGGACTAGCGGGAGAGCAGTACGTC.

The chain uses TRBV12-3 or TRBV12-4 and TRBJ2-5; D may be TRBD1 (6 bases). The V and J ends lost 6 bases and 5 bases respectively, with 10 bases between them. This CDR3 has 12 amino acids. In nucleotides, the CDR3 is TGTGCCAGCAGGGGGGCTAGTGAGACCCAGTACTTC. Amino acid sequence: CASRGASETQYF.

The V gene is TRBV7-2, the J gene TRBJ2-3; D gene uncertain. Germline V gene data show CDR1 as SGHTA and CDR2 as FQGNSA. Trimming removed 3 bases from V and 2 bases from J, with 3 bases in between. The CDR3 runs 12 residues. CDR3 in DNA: TGTGCCAGCAGCTTGATCACAGATACGCAGTATTTT. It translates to CASSLITDTQYF.

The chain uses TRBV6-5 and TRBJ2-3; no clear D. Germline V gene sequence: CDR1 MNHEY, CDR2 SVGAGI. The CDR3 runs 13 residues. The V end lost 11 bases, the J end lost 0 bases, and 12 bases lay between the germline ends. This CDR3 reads CASIEQSTDTQYF. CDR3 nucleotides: TGTGCCTCGATCGAGCAGAGCACAGATACGCAGTATTTT.

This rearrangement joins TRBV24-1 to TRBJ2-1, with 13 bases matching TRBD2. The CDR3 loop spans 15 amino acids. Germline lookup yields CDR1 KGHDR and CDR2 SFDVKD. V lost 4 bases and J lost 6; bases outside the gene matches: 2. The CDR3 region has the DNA TGTGCCACCAGTGACCGGACTAGCGGGGGCAATGAGCAGTTCTTC. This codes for CATSDRTSGGNEQFF.

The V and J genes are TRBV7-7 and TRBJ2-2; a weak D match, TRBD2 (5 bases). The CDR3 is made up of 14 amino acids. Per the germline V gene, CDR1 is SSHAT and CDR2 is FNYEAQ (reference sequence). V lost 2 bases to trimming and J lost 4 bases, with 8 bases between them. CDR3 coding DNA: TGTGCCAGCAGCTTAACGGGATCCACCGGGGAGCTGTTTTTT. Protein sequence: CASSLTGSTGELFF.

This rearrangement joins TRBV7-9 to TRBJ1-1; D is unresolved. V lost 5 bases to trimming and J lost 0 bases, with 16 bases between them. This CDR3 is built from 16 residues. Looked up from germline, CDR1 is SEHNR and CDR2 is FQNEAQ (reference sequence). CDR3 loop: CASSRGLTDMNTEAFF. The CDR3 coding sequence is TGTGCCAGCAGCCGAGGGCTTACAGACATGAACACTGAAGCTTTCTTT.

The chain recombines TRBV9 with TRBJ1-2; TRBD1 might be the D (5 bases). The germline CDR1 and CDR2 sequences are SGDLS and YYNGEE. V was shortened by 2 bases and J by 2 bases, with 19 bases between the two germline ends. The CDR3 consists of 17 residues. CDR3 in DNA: TGTGCCAGCAGCGTTAATTGGGGGGTCCCGGCCAACTATGGCTACACCTTC. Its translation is CASSVNWGVPANYGYTF.

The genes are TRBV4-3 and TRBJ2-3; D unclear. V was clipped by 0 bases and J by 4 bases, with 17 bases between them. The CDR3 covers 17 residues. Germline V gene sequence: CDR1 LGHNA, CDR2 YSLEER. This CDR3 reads CASSQDGPRGEADTQYF. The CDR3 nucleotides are TGCGCCAGCAGCCAAGACGGCCCTAGAGGTGAGGCAGATACGCAGTATTTT.

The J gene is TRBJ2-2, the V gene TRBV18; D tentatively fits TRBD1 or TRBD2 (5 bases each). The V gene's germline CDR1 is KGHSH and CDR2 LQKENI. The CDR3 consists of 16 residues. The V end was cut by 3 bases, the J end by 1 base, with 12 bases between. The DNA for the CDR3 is TGTGCCAGCTCACCCCCCGGGACGGGGAACACCGGGGAGCTGTTTTTT. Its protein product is CASSPPGTGNTGELFF.